Shown below are 10 T cell receptor beta chains from a single sample sequenced in a study of T cell changes during pregnancy in multiple sclerosis. The protocol was immunoSEQ multiplex PCR, while the TCRdb copy is restricted to in-frame clones and leaves out a portion. The sample contains roughly 59,000 clones, approximately 93% of which appear only once. The sequences come from CD8+ T cells from peripheral blood mononuclear cells, collected in the second trimester of pregnancy. The receptors shown here come from a female donor with multiple sclerosis, enrolled in a pregnancy study.

This clone has only one observation. The chain employs TRBV7-9 and TRBJ1-2; no clear D gene. CDR1 and CDR2 (germline): SEHNR, FQNEAQ (reference sequence). Trimming pared 5 bases from V and 3 bases from J, leaving 16 bases between. This CDR3 has 15 amino acids. The CDR3: CASSPASEGYYGYTF. CDR3 in DNA: TGTGCCAGCAGCCCAGCGTCGGAGGGCTACTATGGCTACACCTTC.

V and J are TRBV5-1 and TRBJ2-3; possible D gene TRBD2, 5 bases. In germline, CDR1 is SGHRS, CDR2 YFSETQ. The CDR3 has 14 amino acids. The V gene lost 2 bases and the J gene lost 2 bases, with 9 bases spanning the gap. The CDR3 loop reads CASSFGLSTDTQYF. As DNA, the CDR3 is TGCGCCAGCAGCTTTGGACTCTCCACAGATACGCAGTATTTT.

The CDR3 here is CASRPVPAYGYTF. The CDR3 nucleotides read TGTGCCAGCAGGCCGGTACCCGCGTATGGCTACACCTTC. The V gene is TRBV11-3, the J gene TRBJ1-2; D is undetermined. The length of the CDR3 is 13 residues. With 6 bases removed from V and 5 bases from J, the gap between germline ends came to 13 bases. In germline, CDR1 is SGHNT, CDR2 YENEEA.

The chain joins TRBV5-5 to TRBJ2-5; 8 nucleotides match TRBD2. This CDR3 is 16 amino acids long. V trimming: 1 base; J trimming: 5 bases; junction bases outside the gene matches: 10. Per the germline V gene, CDR1 is SGHKS and CDR2 is YYEKEE (reference sequence). CDR3 in DNA: TGTGCCAGCAGCTTGAGTAGCGGGATCATCCGGGAGACCCAGTACTTC. Its protein product is CASSLSSGIIRETQYF.

V usage is TRBV7-9 and J usage is TRBJ1-2; D is uncertain. The CDR3 contains 15 residues. V lost 1 base and J lost 1, with 10 bases in between. Germline loops: CDR1 SEHNR, CDR2 FQNEAQ (reference sequence). CDR3 protein: CASSLVGDLNYGYTF. The CDR3, as DNA: TGTGCCAGCAGCTTAGTGGGAGACCTTAACTATGGCTACACCTTC. Drawing the rest from reference TRBV7-9 and TRBJ1-2, the complete variable domain is DTGVSQNPRHKITKRGQNVTFRCDPISEHNRLYWYRQTLGQGPEFLTYFQNEAQLEKSRLLSDRFSAERPKGSFSTLEIQRTEQGDSAMYLCASSLVGDLNYGYTFGSGTRLTVV.

This chain connects TRBV19 to TRBJ1-1; possibly TRBD1 for D (6 bases). The germline gives CDR1 LNHDA, CDR2 SQIVND (reference sequence). This CDR3 comprises 15 residues. Trimming pared 2 bases from V and 0 bases from J, leaving 10 bases between. CDR3 coding DNA: TGTGCCAGTAGTATACAAGGGGGAATGAACACTGAAGCTTTCTTT. Its protein is CASSIQGGMNTEAFF.

This chain connects TRBV4-2 to TRBJ2-7; 14 bases map to TRBD2. The CDR3 consists of 19 residues. Per germline, CDR1 LGHNA and CDR2 YNFKEQ. The V and J ends lost 4 bases and 4 bases, in that order; junction bases with no gene match: 15. The CDR3 DNA sequence: TGTGCCAGCAGCCTCGTTTCCTCCGGGACTAGCGGGAGTGGTTACGAGCAGTACTTC. Protein product: CASSLVSSGTSGSGYEQYF.

This clone was counted only a few times. The chain carries TRBV7-9 and TRBJ1-1; TRBD1 aligns across 8 bases. CDR1 and CDR2 from the germline V gene are SEHNR and FQNEAQ (reference sequence). The CDR3 has 15 amino acids. The V and J ends lost 5 bases and 3 bases, in that order; junction bases with no gene match: 8. CDR3 sequence reads: CASSGGQGWDTEAFF. DNA of the CDR3: TGTGCCAGCAGCGGAGGACAGGGATGGGACACTGAAGCTTTCTTT.

The J gene is TRBJ2-7, the V gene TRBV9; 8 bases align to TRBD2. The CDR3 totals 16 residues. After removal of 3 bases from V and 6 bases from J, the junction contained 14 bases not matched to a gene. CDR1 SGDLS and CDR2 YYNGEE come from the germline V gene. CDR3 nucleotides: TGTGCCAGCAGCGCCGTCCCCGGAGCGGGAGACGGCGAGCAGTACTTC. As protein: CASSAVPGAGDGEQYF.

J is TRBJ1-2 and V is TRBV2, with TRBD1 identical over 7 bases. Per germline, CDR1 SNHLY and CDR2 FYNNEI. With V trimmed by 1 base and J by 6 bases, 11 bases remained unmatched. The CDR3 is made up of 16 amino acids. DNA for the CDR3: TGTGCCAGCAGTGAAGGCTGGGACAGCCTAGACCATGGCTACACCTTC. The encoded protein is CASSEGWDSLDHGYTF.